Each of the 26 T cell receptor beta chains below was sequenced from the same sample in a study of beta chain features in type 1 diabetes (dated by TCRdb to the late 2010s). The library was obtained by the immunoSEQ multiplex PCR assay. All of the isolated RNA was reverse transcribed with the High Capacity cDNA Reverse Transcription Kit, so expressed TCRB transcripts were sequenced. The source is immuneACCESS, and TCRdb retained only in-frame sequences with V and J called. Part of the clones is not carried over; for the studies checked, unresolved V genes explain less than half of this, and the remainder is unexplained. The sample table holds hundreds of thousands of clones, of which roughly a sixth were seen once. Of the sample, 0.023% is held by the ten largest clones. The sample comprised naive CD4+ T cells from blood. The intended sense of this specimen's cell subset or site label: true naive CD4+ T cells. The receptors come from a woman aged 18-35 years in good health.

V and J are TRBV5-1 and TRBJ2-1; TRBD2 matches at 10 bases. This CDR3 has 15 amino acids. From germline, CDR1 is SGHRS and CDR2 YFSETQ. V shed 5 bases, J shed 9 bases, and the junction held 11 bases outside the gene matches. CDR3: CASSPGSGRRFEQFF. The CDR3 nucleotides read TGCGCCAGCAGTCCCGGTAGCGGGAGGAGATTTGAGCAGTTCTTC.

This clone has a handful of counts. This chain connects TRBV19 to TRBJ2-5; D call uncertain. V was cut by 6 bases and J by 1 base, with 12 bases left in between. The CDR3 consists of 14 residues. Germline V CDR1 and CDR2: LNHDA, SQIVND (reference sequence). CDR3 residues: CASSTTPSQETQYF. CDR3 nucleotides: TGTGCCAGTAGCACTACACCTAGCCAAGAGACCCAGTACTTC.

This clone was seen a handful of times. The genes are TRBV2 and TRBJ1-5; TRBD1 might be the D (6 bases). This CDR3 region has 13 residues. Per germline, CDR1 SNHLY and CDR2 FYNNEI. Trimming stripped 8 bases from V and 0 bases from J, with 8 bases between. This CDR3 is CASGTLSNQPQHF. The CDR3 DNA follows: TGTGCCAGCGGGACACTTAGCAATCAGCCCCAGCATTTT.

The CDR3 DNA sequence: TGTGCCATCAGCCACAATTTACAGGGGGCTGGTGGCTACACCTTC. This sequence encodes CAISHNLQGAGGYTF. The chain uses TRBV10-3 and TRBJ1-2; 9 bases align to TRBD1. Germline V gives CDR1 ENHRY, CDR2 SYGVKD. Trimming removed 6 bases from V and 7 bases from J; junction bases left unmatched: 12. This CDR3 region has 15 residues.

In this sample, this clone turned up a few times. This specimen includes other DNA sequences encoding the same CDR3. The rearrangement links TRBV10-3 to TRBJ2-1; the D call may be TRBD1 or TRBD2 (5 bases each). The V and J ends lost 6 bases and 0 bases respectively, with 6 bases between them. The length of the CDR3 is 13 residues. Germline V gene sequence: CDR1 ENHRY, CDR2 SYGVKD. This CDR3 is CAISGASYNEQFF. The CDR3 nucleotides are TGTGCCATCAGCGGGGCCTCCTACAATGAGCAGTTCTTC.

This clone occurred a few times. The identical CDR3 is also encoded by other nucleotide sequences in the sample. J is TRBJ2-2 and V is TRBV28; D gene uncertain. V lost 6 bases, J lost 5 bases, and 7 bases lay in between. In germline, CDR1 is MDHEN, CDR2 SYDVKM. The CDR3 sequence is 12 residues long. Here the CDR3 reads CASSRSTGELFF. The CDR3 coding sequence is TGTGCCAGCAGCAGGAGTACCGGGGAGCTGTTTTTT.

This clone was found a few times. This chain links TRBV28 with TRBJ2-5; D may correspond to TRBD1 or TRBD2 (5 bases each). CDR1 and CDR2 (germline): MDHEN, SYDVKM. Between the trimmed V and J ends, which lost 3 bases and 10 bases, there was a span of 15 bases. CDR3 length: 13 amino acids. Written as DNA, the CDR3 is TGTGCCAGCAGTTTGGGACCGCCCAGAAGCCAGTACTTC. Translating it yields CASSLGPPRSQYF.

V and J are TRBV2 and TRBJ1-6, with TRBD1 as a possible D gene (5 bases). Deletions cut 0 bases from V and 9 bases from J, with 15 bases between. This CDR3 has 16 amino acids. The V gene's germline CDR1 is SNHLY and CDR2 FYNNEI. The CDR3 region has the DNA TGTGCCAGCAGTGAAGCGGCCGCGGGGGGTAGTTCACCCCTCCACTTT. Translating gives CASSEAAAGGSSPLHF. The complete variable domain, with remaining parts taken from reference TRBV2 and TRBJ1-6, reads EPEVTQTPSHQVTQMGQEVILRCVPISNHLYFYWYRQILGQKVEFLVSFYNNEISEKSEIFDDQFSVERPDGSNFTLKIRSTKLEDSAMYFCASSEAAAGGSSPLHFGNGTRLTVT.

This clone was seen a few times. Here the CDR3 reads CASSFLAGNNEQFF. The CDR3 bases are TGTGCCAGCAGCTTTTTAGCAGGCAACAATGAGCAGTTCTTC. The chain carries TRBV7-6 and TRBJ2-1; D call uncertain. The germline V gene has CDR1 SGHVS and CDR2 FNYEAQ. The CDR3 consists of 14 residues. The V end was cut by 3 bases, the J end by 5 bases, with 11 bases between.

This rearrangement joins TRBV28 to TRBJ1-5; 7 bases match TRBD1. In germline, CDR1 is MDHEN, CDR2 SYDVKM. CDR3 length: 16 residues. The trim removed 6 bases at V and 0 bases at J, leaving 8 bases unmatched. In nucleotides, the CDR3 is TGTGCCAGCAGCGTTACAGGGGTCCCTAGCAATCAGCCCCAGCATTTT. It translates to CASSVTGVPSNQPQHF.

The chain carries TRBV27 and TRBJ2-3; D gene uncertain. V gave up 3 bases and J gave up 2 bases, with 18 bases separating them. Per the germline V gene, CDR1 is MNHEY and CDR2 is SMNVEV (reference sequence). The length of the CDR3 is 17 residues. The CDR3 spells CASSFSYRPFNTDTQYF. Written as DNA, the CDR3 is TGTGCCAGCAGTTTCAGCTACCGGCCATTCAACACAGATACGCAGTATTTT.

The CDR3 DNA sequence: TGTGCCAGCAGCCAAGGCATCGGGCTAGCGGGGACTTACGAGCAGTACTTC. Translated: CASSQGIGLAGTYEQYF. The genes are TRBV4-2 and TRBJ2-7; TRBD2 matches at 9 bases. The V gene end was trimmed by 1 base and the J gene end by 4 bases; junction bases not matched to a gene: 11. This CDR3 is built from 17 residues. Looked up from germline, CDR1 is LGHNA and CDR2 is YNFKEQ.

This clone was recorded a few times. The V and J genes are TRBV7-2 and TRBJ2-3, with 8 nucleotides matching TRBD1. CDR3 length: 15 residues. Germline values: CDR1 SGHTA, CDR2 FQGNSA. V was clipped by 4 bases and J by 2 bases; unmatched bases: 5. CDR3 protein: CASSYRQGPTDTQYF. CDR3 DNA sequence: TGTGCCAGCAGCTACAGACAGGGGCCCACAGATACGCAGTATTTT.

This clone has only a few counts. The CDR3 is CATSRAGGSQPQHF. CDR3 DNA: TGTGCCACCAGCAGAGCGGGCGGGAGTCAGCCCCAGCATTTT. V is TRBV15 and J is TRBJ1-5; D is unclear. This CDR3 comprises 14 residues. Trimming stripped 1 base from V and 6 bases from J, with 10 bases between. CDR1 and CDR2 from the germline V gene are LNHNV and YYDKDF (reference sequence).

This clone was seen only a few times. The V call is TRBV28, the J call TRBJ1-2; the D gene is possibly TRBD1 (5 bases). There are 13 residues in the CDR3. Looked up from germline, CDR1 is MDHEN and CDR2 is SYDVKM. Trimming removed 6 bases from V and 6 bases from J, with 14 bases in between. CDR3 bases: TGTGCCAGCAGCTCAATGGGGGGGAATGGCTACACCTTC. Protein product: CASSSMGGNGYTF.

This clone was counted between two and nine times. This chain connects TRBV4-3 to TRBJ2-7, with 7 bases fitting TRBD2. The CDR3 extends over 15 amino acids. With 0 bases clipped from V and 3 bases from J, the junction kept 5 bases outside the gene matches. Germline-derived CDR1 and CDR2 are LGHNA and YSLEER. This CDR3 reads CASSQEGGGFYEQYF. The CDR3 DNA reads TGCGCCAGCAGCCAAGAGGGCGGGGGTTTCTACGAGCAGTACTTC.

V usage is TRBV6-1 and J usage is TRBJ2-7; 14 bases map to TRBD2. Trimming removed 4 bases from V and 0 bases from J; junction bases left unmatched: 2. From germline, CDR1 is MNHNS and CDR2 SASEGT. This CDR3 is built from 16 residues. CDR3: CASSGGLAGASYEQYF. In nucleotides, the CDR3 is TGTGCCAGCAGTGGGGGACTAGCGGGAGCCTCCTACGAGCAGTACTTC.

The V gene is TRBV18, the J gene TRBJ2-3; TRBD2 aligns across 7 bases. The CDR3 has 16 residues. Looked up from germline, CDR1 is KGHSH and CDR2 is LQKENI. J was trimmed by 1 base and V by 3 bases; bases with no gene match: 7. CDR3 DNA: TGTGCCAGCTCACCTCGGACTAGTTTGGGCACAGATACGCAGTATTTT. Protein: CASSPRTSLGTDTQYF.

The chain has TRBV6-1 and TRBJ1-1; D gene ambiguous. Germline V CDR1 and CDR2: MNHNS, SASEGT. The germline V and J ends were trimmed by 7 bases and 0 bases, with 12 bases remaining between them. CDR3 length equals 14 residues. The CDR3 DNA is TGTGCCAGCACCCAGCCGATACTGAACACTGAAGCTTTCTTT. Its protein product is CASTQPILNTEAFF.

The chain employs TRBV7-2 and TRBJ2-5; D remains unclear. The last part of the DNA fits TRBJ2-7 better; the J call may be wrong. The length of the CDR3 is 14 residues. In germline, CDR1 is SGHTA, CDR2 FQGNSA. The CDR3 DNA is TGTGCCAGCAGCTTACTTCTGGGAACCTACGAGCAGTACTTC. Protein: CASSLLLGTYEQYF.

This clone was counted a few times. The CDR3 spells CSENLAGGSNEQFF. The CDR3 DNA is TGCAGCGAAAATCTAGCGGGAGGTTCCAATGAGCAGTTCTTC. V usage is TRBV29-1 and J usage is TRBJ2-1, with TRBD2 matching over 11 bases. The J segment lost 6 bases and the V segment lost 7 bases, leaving 8 bases of the junction unmatched. The CDR3 is 14 residues long. The germline V gene has CDR1 SQVTM and CDR2 ANQGSEA.

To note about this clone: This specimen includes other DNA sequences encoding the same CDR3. CDR3 DNA: TGCAGCGTTGGTTCCAATGAGCAGTTCTTC. Protein: CSVGSNEQFF. This sequence joins TRBV29-1 and TRBJ2-1; no reliable D call. Trimming left V 4 bases short and J 6 bases short, with 4 bases between. CDR3 length: 10 residues. CDR1 SQVTM and CDR2 ANQGSEA come from the germline V gene.

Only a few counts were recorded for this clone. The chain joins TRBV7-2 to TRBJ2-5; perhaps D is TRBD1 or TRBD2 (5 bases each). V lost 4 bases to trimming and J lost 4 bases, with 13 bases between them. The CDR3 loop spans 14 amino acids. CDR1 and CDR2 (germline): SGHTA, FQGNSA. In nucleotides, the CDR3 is TGTGCCAGCAGCTGGGGCGGAGGCGGAGAGACCCAGTACTTC. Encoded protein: CASSWGGGGETQYF. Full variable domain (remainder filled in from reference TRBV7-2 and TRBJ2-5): GAGVSQSPSNKVTEKGKDVELRCDPISGHTALYWYRQSLGQGLEFLIYFQGNSAPDKSGLPSDRFSAERTGGSVSTLTIQRTQQEDSAVYLCASSWGGGGETQYFGPGTRLLVL.

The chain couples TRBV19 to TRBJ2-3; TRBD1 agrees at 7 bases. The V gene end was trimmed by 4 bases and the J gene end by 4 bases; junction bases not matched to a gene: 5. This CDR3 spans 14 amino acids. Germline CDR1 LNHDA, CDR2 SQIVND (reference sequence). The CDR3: CASSRQGMADTQYF. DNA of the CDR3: TGTGCCAGTAGTAGACAGGGTATGGCAGATACGCAGTATTTT.

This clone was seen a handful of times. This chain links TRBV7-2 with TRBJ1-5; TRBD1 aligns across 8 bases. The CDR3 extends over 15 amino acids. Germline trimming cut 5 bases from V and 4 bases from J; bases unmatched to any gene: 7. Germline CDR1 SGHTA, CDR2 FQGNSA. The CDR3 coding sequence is TGTGCCAGCAGCATCCGGGACAGGAATAATCAGCCCCAGCATTTT. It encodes CASSIRDRNNQPQHF.

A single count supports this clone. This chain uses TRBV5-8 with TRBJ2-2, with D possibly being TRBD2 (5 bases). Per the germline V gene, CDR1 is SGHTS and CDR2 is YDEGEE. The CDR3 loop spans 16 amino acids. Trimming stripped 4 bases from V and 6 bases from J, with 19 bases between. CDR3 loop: CASSNPPLTRAGELFF. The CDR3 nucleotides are TGTGCCAGCAGCAACCCGCCCCTAACTAGGGCCGGGGAGCTGTTTTTT.